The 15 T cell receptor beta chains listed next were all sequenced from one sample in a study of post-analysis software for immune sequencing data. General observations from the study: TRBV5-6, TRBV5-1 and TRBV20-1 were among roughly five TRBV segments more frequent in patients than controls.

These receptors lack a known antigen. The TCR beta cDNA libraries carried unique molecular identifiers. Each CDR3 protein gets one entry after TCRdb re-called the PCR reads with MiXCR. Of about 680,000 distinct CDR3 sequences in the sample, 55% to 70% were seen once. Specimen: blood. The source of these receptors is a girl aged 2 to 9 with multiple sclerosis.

Here the CDR3 DNA reads TGTGCCAGCAGCTTGGAACTGGGCGGCTACAATGAGCAGTTCTTC. The encoded protein is CASSLELGGYNEQFF. J is TRBJ2-1 and V is TRBV5-5; D call uncertain. The germline CDR1 and CDR2 sequences are SGHKS and YYEKEE (reference sequence). There are 15 residues in the CDR3. V lost 0 bases and J lost 3, with 10 bases in between.

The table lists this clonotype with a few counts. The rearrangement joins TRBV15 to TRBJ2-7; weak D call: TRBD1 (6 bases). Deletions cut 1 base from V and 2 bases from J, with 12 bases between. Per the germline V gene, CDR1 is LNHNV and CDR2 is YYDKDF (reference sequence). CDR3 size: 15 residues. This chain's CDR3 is CATSRALQGAYEQYF. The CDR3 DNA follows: TGTGCCACCAGCAGAGCCCTACAGGGCGCCTACGAGCAGTACTTC. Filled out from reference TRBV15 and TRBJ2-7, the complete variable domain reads DAMVIQNPRYQVTQFGKPVTLSCSQTLNHNVMYWYQQKSSQAPKLLFHYYDKDFNNEADTPDNFQSRRPNTSFCFLDIRSPGLGDTAMYLCATSRALQGAYEQYFGPGTRLTVT.

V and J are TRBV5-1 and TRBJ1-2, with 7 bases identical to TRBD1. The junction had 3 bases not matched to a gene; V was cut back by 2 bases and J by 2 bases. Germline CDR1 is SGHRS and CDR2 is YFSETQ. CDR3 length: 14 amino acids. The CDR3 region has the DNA TGCGCCAGCAGCTTACCACAGGGGAACTATGGCTACACCTTC. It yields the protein CASSLPQGNYGYTF.

The CDR3, as DNA: TGCGCCAGCAGCCACGGGACTAGCGGGAGGAAGTCCCGAGAGACCCAGTACTTC. Translation: CASSHGTSGRKSRETQYF. The chain couples TRBV4-1 to TRBJ2-7, with TRBD2 matching 15 bases. The end of the DNA is better explained by TRBJ2-5, so the J call may be wrong. CDR1 is MGHRA and CDR2 is YSYEKL in the germline V gene. This CDR3 is 18 amino acids long.

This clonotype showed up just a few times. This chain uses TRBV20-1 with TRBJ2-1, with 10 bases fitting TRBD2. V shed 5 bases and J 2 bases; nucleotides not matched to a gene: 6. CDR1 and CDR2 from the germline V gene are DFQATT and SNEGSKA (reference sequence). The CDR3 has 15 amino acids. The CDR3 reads CSAPLSGRAYNEQFF. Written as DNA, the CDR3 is TGCAGTGCTCCTCTGAGCGGGAGGGCCTACAATGAGCAGTTCTTC.

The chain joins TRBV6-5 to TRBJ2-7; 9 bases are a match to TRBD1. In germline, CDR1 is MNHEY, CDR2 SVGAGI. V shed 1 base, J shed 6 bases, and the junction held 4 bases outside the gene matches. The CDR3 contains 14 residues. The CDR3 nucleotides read TGTGCCAGCAGTTACTGGGACAGGGACGGCGAGCAGTACTTC. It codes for CASSYWDRDGEQYF.

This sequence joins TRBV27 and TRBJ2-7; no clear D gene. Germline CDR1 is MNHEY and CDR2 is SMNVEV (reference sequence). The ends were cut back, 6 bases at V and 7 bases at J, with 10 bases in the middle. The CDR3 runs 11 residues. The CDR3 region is CASSLGLEQYF. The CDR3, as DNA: TGTGCCAGCAGCTTAGGTCTTGAGCAGTACTTC.

The CDR3 protein is CASSLVASGGAPYNEQFF. CDR3 DNA: TGCGCCAGCAGCTTGGTGGCTAGCGGGGGGGCCCCCTACAATGAGCAGTTCTTC. This sequence joins TRBV5-1 and TRBJ2-1, with 12 bases identical to TRBD2. Germline CDR1 and CDR2: SGHRS and YFSETQ. V trimming: 0 bases; J trimming: 2 bases; junction bases outside the gene matches: 6. The CDR3 covers 18 residues.

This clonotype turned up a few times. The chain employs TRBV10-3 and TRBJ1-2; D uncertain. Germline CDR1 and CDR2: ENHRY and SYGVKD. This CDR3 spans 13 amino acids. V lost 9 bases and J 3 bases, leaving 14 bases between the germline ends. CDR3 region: CAISTGSDYGYTF. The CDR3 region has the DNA TGTGCCATATCAACCGGGAGCGACTATGGCTACACCTTC.

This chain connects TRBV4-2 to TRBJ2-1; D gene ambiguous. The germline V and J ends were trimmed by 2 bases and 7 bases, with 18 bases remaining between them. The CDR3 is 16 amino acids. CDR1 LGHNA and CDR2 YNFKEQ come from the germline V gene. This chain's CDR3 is CASSQTNILGLNEQFF. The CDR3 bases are TGTGCCAGCAGCCAAACCAACATCTTAGGGCTAAATGAGCAGTTCTTC.

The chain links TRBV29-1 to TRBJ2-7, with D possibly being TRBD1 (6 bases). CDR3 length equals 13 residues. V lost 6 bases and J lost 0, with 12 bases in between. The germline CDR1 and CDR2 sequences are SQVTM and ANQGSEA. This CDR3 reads CSVSLQGSYEQYF. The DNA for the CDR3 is TGCAGCGTCTCGTTACAGGGCTCCTACGAGCAGTACTTC.

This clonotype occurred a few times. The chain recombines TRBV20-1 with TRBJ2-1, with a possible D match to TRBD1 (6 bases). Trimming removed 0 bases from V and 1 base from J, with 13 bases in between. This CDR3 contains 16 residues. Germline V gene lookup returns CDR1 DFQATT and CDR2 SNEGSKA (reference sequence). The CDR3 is CSARDGGGSSYNEQFF. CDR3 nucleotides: TGCAGTGCTAGAGATGGGGGCGGGTCATCCTACAATGAGCAGTTCTTC.

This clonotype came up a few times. CDR3: CATQPGQGYNEQFF. CDR3 nucleotides: TGTGCCACACAACCGGGACAGGGCTACAATGAGCAGTTCTTC. The V call is TRBV24-1, the J call TRBJ2-1, with 9 positions matching TRBD1. CDR1 KGHDR and CDR2 SFDVKD come from the germline V gene. The CDR3 consists of 14 residues. With 10 bases clipped from V and 3 bases from J, the junction kept 6 bases outside the gene matches.

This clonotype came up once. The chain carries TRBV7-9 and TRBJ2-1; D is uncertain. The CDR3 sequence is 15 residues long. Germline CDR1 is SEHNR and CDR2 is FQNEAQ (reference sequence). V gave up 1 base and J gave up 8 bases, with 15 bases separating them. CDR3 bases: TGTGCCAGCAGCTTAGGAACTCAATGGATCGATGAGCAGTTCTTC. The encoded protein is CASSLGTQWIDEQFF.

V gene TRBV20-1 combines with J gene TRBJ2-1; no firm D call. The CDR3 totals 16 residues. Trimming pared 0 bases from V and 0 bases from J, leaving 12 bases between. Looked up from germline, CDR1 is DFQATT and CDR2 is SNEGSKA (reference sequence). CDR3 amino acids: CSARDPNGFSYNEQFF. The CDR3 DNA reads TGCAGTGCTAGAGACCCCAACGGTTTCTCCTACAATGAGCAGTTCTTC.